The 30 T cell receptor beta chains below come from one sample, sequenced in a study of blood T cell repertoires in COVID-19. The method was immunoSEQ multiplex PCR; TCRdb's version includes in-frame clones alone and lacks a portion of them. The sample carries 90,000 to 120,000 clones, about 89% recorded once. Specimen: peripheral blood. Every receptor here comes from a man aged 35 to 55 with active or convalescent COVID-19.

V usage is TRBV30 and J usage is TRBJ1-1; maybe TRBD1 (6 bases). The germline CDR1 and CDR2 sequences are GTSNPN and SVGIG (reference sequence). This CDR3 has 16 amino acids. V lost 3 bases and J lost 1, with 18 bases in between. In nucleotides, the CDR3 is TGTGCCTGGAGCCGCCTTCCGGGACAAGGGAACACTGAAGCTTTCTTT. This codes for CAWSRLPGQGNTEAFF.

The rearrangement uses TRBV5-4 and TRBJ2-7; TRBD2 might be the D (5 bases). This CDR3 spans 16 amino acids. The germline V gene encodes CDR1 SGHNT and CDR2 YYREEE (reference sequence). The V gene lost 3 bases and the J gene lost 2 bases, with 18 bases spanning the gap. CDR3 in amino acids: CASSSPRSGDTYEQYF. The CDR3 DNA reads TGTGCCAGCAGCTCTCCGCGGAGCGGAGATACCTACGAGCAGTACTTC.

This chain links TRBV28 with TRBJ2-6; tentatively, D is TRBD1 (6 bases). Trimming left V 8 bases short and J 0 bases short, with 14 bases between. The CDR3 length is 16 residues. Per germline, CDR1 MDHEN and CDR2 SYDVKM. This chain's CDR3 is CASGGQPSSGANVLTF. DNA for the CDR3: TGTGCCAGCGGAGGACAGCCCTCCTCTGGGGCCAACGTCCTGACTTTC.

This chain connects TRBV5-1 to TRBJ1-4; D perhaps matches TRBD1 (5 bases). This CDR3 is 15 amino acids long. Trimming took 2 bases from V and 7 from J, leaving 15 bases between them. Germline CDR1 reads SGHRS; CDR2 reads YFSETQ. The CDR3 DNA is TGCGCCAGCAGCTTACCGGGCCGGGGGGGTGAAAAACTGTTTTTT. It is translated as CASSLPGRGGEKLFF.

The genes are TRBV5-6 and TRBJ1-2; D is ambiguous. Trimming took off 4 bases at V and 8 bases at J, with 24 bases between the two ends. CDR3 size: 16 residues. Germline CDR1 and CDR2: SGHDT and YYEEEE. The DNA of the CDR3 is TGTGCCAGCAGCGGATCTGACCGGGTTAGGTACGACGGCTACACCTTC. It codes for CASSGSDRVRYDGYTF.

V gene TRBV7-2 combines with J gene TRBJ2-3; D not certain. The CDR3 covers 16 residues. The germline V gene has CDR1 SGHTA and CDR2 FQGNSA. The V end was cut by 1 base, the J end by 3 bases, with 14 bases between. The CDR3 reads CASSLGTPRKTDTQYF. The CDR3 DNA reads as TGTGCCAGCAGCTTAGGTACCCCCAGGAAGACAGATACGCAGTATTTT.

V is TRBV9 and J is TRBJ1-6, with D possibly TRBD1 on 6 matching bases. The CDR3 is 15 amino acids. Germline V gene sequence: CDR1 SGDLS, CDR2 YYNGEE. Trimming cost V 0 bases and J 7 bases, with 11 bases left between them. Here the CDR3 reads CASSVAGQNNSPLHF. As DNA, the CDR3 is TGTGCCAGCAGCGTAGCTGGACAGAACAATTCACCCCTCCACTTT.

V usage is TRBV2 and J usage is TRBJ1-5, with a possible D match to TRBD1 (5 bases). V lost 6 bases to trimming and J lost 4 bases, with 13 bases between them. Germline V gene lookup returns CDR1 SNHLY and CDR2 FYNNEI. The CDR3 loop spans 14 amino acids. The CDR3 spells CASRPGLSNQPQHF. The CDR3 nucleotides read TGTGCCAGCAGACCAGGGTTATCAAATCAGCCCCAGCATTTT. Full variable domain (remainder filled in from reference TRBV2 and TRBJ1-5): EPEVTQTPSHQVTQMGQEVILRCVPISNHLYFYWYRQILGQKVEFLVSFYNNEISEKSEIFDDQFSVERPDGSNFTLKIRSTKLEDSAMYFCASRPGLSNQPQHFGDGTRLSIL.

The genes are TRBV5-1 and TRBJ1-2; D gene unclear. Germline values: CDR1 SGHRS, CDR2 YFSETQ. Trimming shortened V by 4 bases and J by 8 bases, and 15 bases separated the two germline ends. This CDR3 comprises 13 residues. The CDR3 DNA follows: TGCGCCAGCAGCGAAACCCTACTTTCGGGCTACACCTTC. It yields the protein CASSETLLSGYTF.

The V and J genes are TRBV30 and TRBJ2-7; possible D gene TRBD1, 6 bases. The CDR3 extends over 14 amino acids. Trimming left V 6 bases short and J 1 base short, with 16 bases between. CDR1 is GTSNPN, CDR2 SVGIG, per germline (reference sequence). The CDR3 coding sequence is TGTGCCTGCAAAAGGGGGAGCAGGTCCTACGAGCAGTACTTC. Protein product: CACKRGSRSYEQYF. The whole variable domain, filled in from reference TRBV30 and TRBJ2-7, reads SQTIHQWPATLVQPVGSPLSLECTVEGTSNPNLYWYRQAAGRGLQLLFYSVGIGQISSEVPQNLSASRPQDRQFILSSKKLLLSDSGFYLCACKRGSRSYEQYFGPGTRLTVT.

The V and J genes are TRBV18 and TRBJ2-7; weak D call: TRBD2 (7 bases). The CDR3 has 16 residues. CDR1 and CDR2 (germline): KGHSH, LQKENI. V was shortened by 0 bases and J by 3 bases, with 15 bases between the two germline ends. The CDR3 is CASSPPDGGGLYEQYF. The CDR3 nucleotides are TGTGCCAGCTCACCACCAGACGGCGGGGGCCTCTACGAGCAGTACTTC.

The rearrangement uses TRBV6-2 or TRBV6-3 and TRBJ2-5, with D maybe TRBD1 (6 bases). With 2 bases removed from V and 5 bases from J, the gap between germline ends came to 18 bases. This CDR3 is built from 16 residues. Germline V gives CDR1 MNHEY, CDR2 SVGEGT. In DNA form, the CDR3 reads TGTGCCAGCAGTTACGGGTTAAGAGGGGGTCGGGAGACCCAGTACTTC. Its protein product is CASSYGLRGGRETQYF.

This chain connects TRBV6-4 to TRBJ1-2, with 7 bases identical to TRBD1. This CDR3 contains 13 residues. Germline trimming cut 4 bases from V and 10 bases from J; bases unmatched to any gene: 9. The germline V gene encodes CDR1 MRHNA and CDR2 SNTAGT. CDR3 sequence reads: CASSVLGTEIYTF. CDR3 nucleotide sequence: TGTGCCAGCAGTGTACTGGGGACAGAGATCTACACCTTC.

The chain joins TRBV7-2 to TRBJ1-5, with TRBD1 as a possible D gene (6 bases). Germline V gene data show CDR1 as SGHTA and CDR2 as FQGNSA. The V and J ends lost 4 bases and 4 bases respectively, with 14 bases between them. The CDR3 runs 15 residues. CDR3 protein: CASSSMGDTNQPQHF. The CDR3 DNA sequence: TGTGCCAGCAGCTCGATGGGGGACACAAATCAGCCCCAGCATTTT.

The rearrangement links TRBV3-1 (or the pseudogene TRBV3-2) to TRBJ1-2; 9 bases line up with TRBD1. The CDR3 sequence is 15 residues long. The germline V gene encodes CDR1 LGHDT and CDR2 YNNKEL (reference sequence). With V trimmed by 1 base and J by 7 bases, 7 bases remained unmatched. The CDR3 nucleotides read TGTGCCAGCAGCCAAGGAGACAGGGGGTGGTCTGGCTACACCTTC. It codes for CASSQGDRGWSGYTF.

The J gene is TRBJ2-2, the V gene TRBV7-3, with D possibly matching TRBD1 (6 bases). Trimming stripped 1 base from V and 4 bases from J, with 10 bases between. The germline V gene has CDR1 SGHTA and CDR2 FQGTGA. The CDR3 contains 15 residues. CDR3 in amino acids: CASSLRGQRTGELFF. The CDR3 DNA is TGTGCCAGCAGCTTAAGGGGACAACGCACCGGGGAGCTGTTTTTT.

This clone was seen a few times. This chain connects TRBV6-5 to TRBJ2-1, with 7 bases that match TRBD2. The CDR3 has 14 amino acids. CDR1 is MNHEY, CDR2 SVGAGI, per germline. J lost 9 bases, V lost 11 bases, and 16 bases had no gene match. CDR3 DNA: TGTGCCTCCACCCCGGGACTATCAACGAGTGAGCAGTTCTTC. Translation gives CASTPGLSTSEQFF.

This sequence joins TRBV6-5 and TRBJ1-1; D is unclear. V was shortened by 0 bases and J by 1 base, with 9 bases between the two germline ends. Germline CDR1 MNHEY, CDR2 SVGAGI. The CDR3 is made up of 15 amino acids. DNA for the CDR3: TGTGCCAGCAGTTACTCGATAACCGGGAACACTGAAGCTTTCTTT. Translating it yields CASSYSITGNTEAFF.

Points on this clone: This sample includes further DNA sequences coding for the same CDR3. V usage is TRBV19 and J usage is TRBJ1-5; D is possibly TRBD1 (5 bases). V shed 4 bases and J shed 6 bases, with 13 bases lying between them. CDR1 is LNHDA, CDR2 SQIVND, per germline (reference sequence). CDR3 size: 14 residues. This chain's CDR3 is CASSTGTVGQPQHF. As DNA, the CDR3 is TGTGCCAGTAGTACGGGGACTGTGGGTCAGCCCCAGCATTTT.

The chain carries TRBV7-2 and TRBJ1-1; tentative D call: TRBD1 (5 bases). Trimming took 2 bases from V and 5 from J, leaving 12 bases between them. CDR3 length: 14 residues. Germline V gene sequence: CDR1 SGHTA, CDR2 FQGNSA. The CDR3 sequence is CASSLMGGGTEAFF. CDR3 coding DNA: TGTGCCAGCAGCTTAATGGGGGGGGGAACTGAAGCTTTCTTT.

V is TRBV21-1 and J is TRBJ1-3. TRBV21-1 is recorded as a pseudogene. CDR3 length equals 16 residues. Written as DNA, the CDR3 is TGTGCCAGCAGCAAAAAAGGGGGGGGCTCTGGAAACACCATATATTTT. Protein: CASSKKGGGSGNTIYF.

V usage is TRBV14 and J usage is TRBJ2-7; TRBD1 is a possible D gene (5 bases). The V end lost 8 bases, the J end lost 5 bases, and 16 bases lay between the germline ends. The CDR3 has 13 residues. Germline CDR1 reads SGHDN; CDR2 reads FVKESK. CDR3 bases: TGTGCCAGCGGGGCCTTCGAGAGCAACGAGCAGTACTTC. Translating it yields CASGAFESNEQYF. The full variable domain, in which reference TRBV14 and TRBJ2-7 provide the parts outside the CDR3, is EAGVTQFPSHSVIEKGQTVTLRCDPISGHDNLYWYRRVMGKEIKFLLHFVKESKQDESGMPNNRFLAERTGGTYSTLKVQPAELEDSGVYFCASGAFESNEQYFGPGTRLTVT.

J is TRBJ2-3 and V is TRBV28; D might be TRBD2 (7 bases). CDR1 and CDR2 (germline): MDHEN, SYDVKM. The CDR3 has 15 amino acids. V was cut by 5 bases and J by 4 bases, with 16 bases left in between. This chain's CDR3 is CASSPGGERADTQYF. The CDR3, as DNA: TGTGCCAGCAGTCCGGGGGGCGAAAGGGCAGATACGCAGTATTTT. Complete variable domain (other parts from reference TRBV28 and TRBJ2-3): DVKVTQSSRYLVKRTGEKVFLECVQDMDHENMFWYRQDPGLGLRLIYFSYDVKMKEKGDIPEGYSVSREKKERFSLILESASTNQTSMYLCASSPGGERADTQYFGPGTRLTVL.

V is TRBV6-5 and J is TRBJ1-6; tentatively, D is TRBD1 (6 bases). The CDR3 has 13 amino acids. CDR1 is MNHEY and CDR2 is SVGAGI in the germline V gene. Trimming left V 6 bases short and J 7 bases short, with 10 bases between. CDR3 nucleotides: TGTGCCAGCAGACTAGACAGGAATTCACCCCTCCACTTT. This gives the protein CASRLDRNSPLHF.

V is TRBV6-5 and J is TRBJ1-5; D ambiguous. Looked up from germline, CDR1 is MNHEY and CDR2 is SVGAGI. V shed 7 bases and J shed 1 base, with 14 bases lying between them. This CDR3 is built from 15 residues. CDR3 nucleotides: TGTGCCAGCACCAGAAGAGAGGGAAGCAATCAGCCCCAGCATTTT. Residues: CASTRREGSNQPQHF.

The chain couples TRBV6-2 or TRBV6-3 to TRBJ2-3; weak D call: TRBD1 (5 bases). CDR3 length equals 15 residues. CDR1 MNHEY and CDR2 SVGEGT come from the germline V gene. The ends were cut back, 1 base at V and 0 bases at J, with 8 bases in the middle. CDR3 in DNA: TGTGCCAGCAGTTACTTCCACAGGAGCACAGATACGCAGTATTTT. This sequence encodes CASSYFHRSTDTQYF.

The chain combines TRBV18 with TRBJ2-7, with D perhaps matching TRBD2 (6 bases). Germline CDR1 and CDR2: KGHSH and LQKENI. V was shortened by 3 bases and J by 3 bases, with 9 bases between the two germline ends. CDR3 length equals 13 residues. CDR3: CASSPGSFYEQYF. The CDR3 DNA is TGTGCCAGCTCACCCGGGAGTTTCTACGAGCAGTACTTC.

The rearrangement joins TRBV10-3 to TRBJ1-3; D not certain. Germline CDR1 is ENHRY and CDR2 is SYGVKD. Trimming took off 8 bases at V and 8 bases at J, with 13 bases between the two ends. This CDR3 contains 12 residues. The CDR3 DNA is TGTGCCATCGGTGCCCTCGAGGACACCATATATTTT. It codes for CAIGALEDTIYF.

The rearrangement uses TRBV28 and TRBJ2-1; a weak D match, TRBD2 (5 bases). Germline V gene sequence: CDR1 MDHEN, CDR2 SYDVKM. This CDR3 contains 15 residues. The V end was cut by 4 bases, the J end by 8 bases, with 18 bases between. The CDR3 spells CASSSPASGSDEQFF. CDR3 sequence (DNA): TGTGCCAGCAGTTCGCCAGCTTCGGGATCGGATGAGCAGTTCTTC. The whole variable domain, filled in from reference TRBV28 and TRBJ2-1, reads DVKVTQSSRYLVKRTGEKVFLECVQDMDHENMFWYRQDPGLGLRLIYFSYDVKMKEKGDIPEGYSVSREKKERFSLILESASTNQTSMYLCASSSPASGSDEQFFGPGTRLTVL.

This chain uses TRBV15 with TRBJ2-3; unclear D gene. V lost 3 bases and J 0 bases, leaving 13 bases between the germline ends. The CDR3 loop spans 16 amino acids. Germline V gene data show CDR1 as LNHNV and CDR2 as YYDKDF (reference sequence). The CDR3 nucleotides are TGTGCCACCAGCAGTGAGAGACACATAAGCACAGATACGCAGTATTTT. It codes for CATSSERHISTDTQYF.